One and the same sample provided the 10 T cell receptor beta chains below, sequenced in a study of blood T cell repertoires in COVID-19. Data came from immunoSEQ multiplex PCR; TCRdb stores just in-frame clones and leaves some out. Among under 350,000 clones listed, roughly nine tenths were seen once. What was sequenced was peripheral blood. The source is a man between 18 and 35 years old with active or convalescent COVID-19.

This clone showed up just a few times. This sequence joins TRBV29-1 and TRBJ1-1, with D unclear. Germline lookup yields CDR1 SQVTM and CDR2 ANQGSEA. The ends were cut back, 7 bases at V and 8 bases at J, with 14 bases in the middle. This CDR3 contains 11 residues. This CDR3 reads CSGLNSGEAFF. The DNA of the CDR3 is TGCAGCGGGCTGAACAGCGGCGAAGCTTTCTTT.

V and J are TRBV30 and TRBJ1-1; D is uncertain. V lost 0 bases, J lost 3 bases, and 8 bases lay in between. The CDR3 totals 13 residues. Germline V gives CDR1 GTSNPN, CDR2 SVGIG (reference sequence). CDR3 in DNA: TGTGCCTGGAGTGTACTGGAGGACACTGAAGCTTTCTTT. It yields the protein CAWSVLEDTEAFF.

V usage is TRBV19 and J usage is TRBJ2-5; 12 bases match TRBD2. V shed 6 bases, J shed 2 bases, and the junction held 4 bases outside the gene matches. The CDR3 consists of 15 residues. Germline V gives CDR1 LNHDA, CDR2 SQIVND (reference sequence). CDR3 amino acids: CASSVGTSGQETQYF. The CDR3 region has the DNA TGTGCCAGTAGCGTTGGGACTAGCGGGCAAGAGACCCAGTACTTC.

CDR3 region: CASSQTSGADTQYF. Here the CDR3 DNA reads TGTGCCAGCAGCCAGACTAGCGGGGCAGATACGCAGTATTTT. The chain carries TRBV7-3 and TRBJ2-3; 11 bases map to TRBD2. This CDR3 region has 14 residues. Per germline, CDR1 SGHTA and CDR2 FQGTGA. The J segment lost 4 bases and the V segment lost 5 bases, leaving 2 bases of the junction unmatched.

This chain's CDR3 is CAISESIQNTGELFF. CDR3 DNA sequence: TGTGCCATCAGTGAGTCGATACAGAACACCGGGGAGCTGTTTTTT. This chain links TRBV10-3 with TRBJ2-2; D unclear. Trimming left V 0 bases short and J 1 base short, with 6 bases between. This CDR3 has 15 residues. Germline CDR1 ENHRY, CDR2 SYGVKD.

V usage is TRBV5-1 and J usage is TRBJ1-1; 9 nucleotides match TRBD1. The CDR3 has 13 amino acids. Germline-derived CDR1 and CDR2 are SGHRS and YFSETQ. V dropped 5 bases and J dropped 6; count of bases not matched to a gene: 5. The CDR3: CASSTGGDAEAFF. DNA for the CDR3: TGCGCCAGCAGTACAGGGGGCGACGCTGAAGCTTTCTTT.

This clone appeared a single time. J is TRBJ2-1 and V is TRBV7-8, with a tentative D call TRBD2 (7 bases). Trimming took off 0 bases at V and 14 bases at J, with 14 bases between the two ends. CDR3 length equals 13 residues. Germline V lookup: CDR1 SGHVS, CDR2 FQNEAQ. CDR3 sequence reads: CASSLAGGRGKFF. The DNA of the CDR3 is TGTGCCAGCAGCTTAGCGGGAGGGAGGGGGAAGTTCTTC.

V usage is TRBV29-1 and J usage is TRBJ2-7, with 7 bases lining up with TRBD2. The CDR3 length is 12 residues. Per the germline V gene, CDR1 is SQVTM and CDR2 is ANQGSEA. CDR3 nucleotides: TGCAGTCATACTAGCGTCGGCTACGAGCAGTACTTC. Its protein product is CSHTSVGYEQYF.

The rearrangement uses TRBV4-3 and TRBJ1-2, with unresolved D. In germline, CDR1 is LGHNA, CDR2 YSLEER. The CDR3 spans 14 residues. V lost 4 bases, J lost 2 bases, and 11 bases lay in between. The CDR3: CASSPGRQNYGYTF. As DNA, the CDR3 is TGCGCCAGCAGCCCTGGGAGGCAGAACTATGGCTACACCTTC.

This clone was detected only a few times. This chain links TRBV30 with TRBJ2-1; the match to TRBD2 covers 9 bases. Germline V gives CDR1 GTSNPN, CDR2 SVGIG (reference sequence). The CDR3 length is 14 residues. Trimming took 0 bases from V and 10 from J; bases not matched to a gene: 7. This CDR3 is CAWSVRGGRREQFF. The CDR3 coding sequence is TGTGCCTGGAGTGTGCGGGGGGGCCGCCGGGAGCAGTTCTTC.